These 20 T cell receptor beta chains share one sample of origin, sequenced in a study of blood T cells in healthy people across ages. The authors ran a second PCR of about 7 to 11 cycles using a sample-barcoded 5' primer and a J-beta primer mix. In TCRdb, the 5' RACE reads were re-called with MiXCR into one record per CDR3 protein. Counted here are some 1.5 million distinct CDR3 sequences, about 28% occurring once; the ten biggest clones make up less than 9.5%. The sequenced sample consisted of blood. The source is a woman aged 25 to 39 in good health.

This clonotype was observed at least ten times. At one end, the junction sequence differs from germline, possibly due to a read error. The chain uses TRBV6-5 and TRBJ1-2, with D perhaps matching TRBD1 (5 bases). This CDR3 contains 14 residues. The germline V gene encodes CDR1 MNHEY and CDR2 SVGAGI. In DNA form, the CDR3 reads TGCGCCAGCAGCCAGACAGTTCTCAACTATGGCTACACCTTC. Encoded protein: CASSQTVLNYGYTF.

The chain couples TRBV3-1 to TRBJ1-1; the D is unclear. The CDR3 covers 15 residues. The V end lost 4 bases, the J end lost 0 bases, and 12 bases lay between the germline ends. Germline-derived CDR1 and CDR2 are LGHDT and YNNKEL (reference sequence). CDR3 DNA: TGTGCCAGCAGCCCCAAGCCCAGGTTGAACACTGAAGCTTTCTTT. Translated, it gives CASSPKPRLNTEAFF.

The sample holds many counts of this clonotype. The chain is built from TRBV20-1 and TRBJ1-2; D unclear. This CDR3 is 13 amino acids long. Germline V gene data show CDR1 as DFQATT and CDR2 as SNEGSKA (reference sequence). Between the trimmed V and J ends, which lost 6 bases and 6 bases, there was a span of 17 bases. The CDR3 DNA reads TGCAGTGCCTTGACCATTACGTCAGATGGCTACACCTTC. Translating it yields CSALTITSDGYTF.

The chain links TRBV4-2 to TRBJ2-2, with 11 nucleotides matching TRBD1. CDR1 is LGHNA and CDR2 is YNFKEQ in the germline V gene. The CDR3 has 13 residues. V shed 8 bases, J shed 8 bases, and the junction held 4 bases outside the gene matches. The CDR3 protein is CASWDRGTGELFF. CDR3 nucleotide sequence: TGTGCCAGCTGGGACAGGGGGACAGGGGAGCTGTTTTTT.

This clonotype was detected ten times or more. This chain connects TRBV6-6 to TRBJ2-1; TRBD1 matches 9 bases. The trim removed 5 bases at V and 6 bases at J, leaving 14 bases unmatched. The CDR3 contains 17 residues. Germline V gene lookup returns CDR1 MNHNY and CDR2 SVGAGI (reference sequence). CDR3 residues: CASSHPTPGQGRNEQFF. CDR3 coding DNA: TGTGCCAGCAGTCACCCTACCCCGGGACAGGGTCGCAATGAGCAGTTCTTC.

The V call is TRBV5-1, the J call TRBJ1-2, with a possible D match to TRBD1 (5 bases). Germline V lookup: CDR1 SGHRS, CDR2 YFSETQ. V lost 7 bases and J lost 3, with 19 bases in between. The CDR3 has 15 residues. CDR3 nucleotide sequence: TGCGCCAGCGGCTGGTTTGGGGGGATTGACTATGGCTACACCTTC. Its protein product is CASGWFGGIDYGYTF.

This clonotype was recorded at least ten times. The chain employs TRBV20-1 and TRBJ2-7; 7 nucleotides line up with TRBD2. Trimming took 0 bases from V and 2 from J; bases not matched to a gene: 1. The CDR3 is 13 residues long. Germline V gene lookup returns CDR1 DFQATT and CDR2 SNEGSKA (reference sequence). The CDR3 here is CSARDGTTYEQYF. CDR3 in DNA: TGCAGTGCTAGAGACGGGACTACCTACGAGCAGTACTTC.

This clonotype has ten or more counts. This sequence joins TRBV20-1 and TRBJ2-7; D perhaps matches TRBD1 (5 bases). V lost 5 bases and J 2 bases, leaving 13 bases between the germline ends. The CDR3 spans 13 residues. CDR1 and CDR2 (germline): DFQATT, SNEGSKA (reference sequence). The CDR3 loop reads CSAYRRTTYEQYF. The CDR3 DNA reads TGCAGTGCTTACAGGAGAACGACCTACGAGCAGTACTTC.

As for this clonotype: A much bigger clone sits one base away, suggesting this may be a read error. The chain recombines TRBV7-9 with TRBJ2-4, with D hard to call. The CDR3 covers 11 residues. Germline CDR1 and CDR2: SEHNR and FQNEAQ (reference sequence). V was shortened by 5 bases and J by 15 bases, with 14 bases between the two germline ends. This CDR3 is CASSPYNERYF. The CDR3 bases are TGTGCCAGCAGCCCTTACAATGAGCGGTACTTC.

In nucleotides, the CDR3 is TGTGCCAGCTCACCACAGGGGGACGGCATGAACACTGAAGCTTTCTTT. Protein sequence: CASSPQGDGMNTEAFF. The V call is TRBV18, the J call TRBJ1-1, with D possibly matching TRBD1 (6 bases). Trimming cost V 1 base and J 0 bases, with 12 bases left between them. The CDR3 runs to 16 residues. Germline V gives CDR1 KGHSH, CDR2 LQKENI. The whole variable domain, remainder taken from reference TRBV18 and TRBJ1-1, is NAGVMQNPRHLVRRRGQEARLRCSPMKGHSHVYWYRQLPEEGLKFMVYLQKENIIDESGMPKERFSAEFPKEGPSILRIQQVVRGDSAAYFCASSPQGDGMNTEAFFGQGTRLTVV.

The CDR3 bases are TGCAGTGCTAGTACTAGCGGGGGCCCTCGGGGGGGGGATACGCAGTATTTT. It translates to CSASTSGGPRGGDTQYF. The chain recombines TRBV20-1 with TRBJ2-3, with 11 positions matching TRBD2. V lost 3 bases and J lost 6; bases outside the gene matches: 14. This CDR3 contains 17 residues. Germline CDR1 reads DFQATT; CDR2 reads SNEGSKA (reference sequence).

The chain links TRBV7-9 to TRBJ2-1, with 8 bases identical to TRBD2. The CDR3 consists of 15 residues. V dropped 1 base and J dropped 6; count of bases not matched to a gene: 5. Germline CDR1 reads SEHNR; CDR2 reads FQNEAQ (reference sequence). The CDR3 region has the DNA TGTGCCAGCAGCTTAGACGGGAGGGTCCCCAATGAGCAGTTCTTC. Residues: CASSLDGRVPNEQFF. The full variable domain, rest sourced from reference TRBV7-9 and TRBJ2-1, is DTGVSQNPRHKITKRGQNVTFRCDPISEHNRLYWYRQTLGQGPEFLTYFQNEAQLEKSRLLSDRFSAERPKGSFSTLEIQRTEQGDSAMYLCASSLDGRVPNEQFFGPGTRLTVL.

This chain connects TRBV6-6 to TRBJ1-1, with a tentative D call TRBD1 (5 bases). Germline V gene lookup returns CDR1 MNHNY and CDR2 SVGAGI (reference sequence). CDR3 size: 12 residues. Between the trimmed V and J ends, which lost 8 bases and 4 bases, there was a span of 11 bases. The CDR3 nucleotides read TGTGCCAGCCAGGGAGTTGGCACTGAAGCTTTCTTT. Its protein is CASQGVGTEAFF.

There are a few counts of this clonotype. This chain joins TRBV10-3 and TRBJ1-5; perhaps TRBD1 as D (6 bases). This CDR3 region has 16 residues. Germline loops: CDR1 ENHRY, CDR2 SYGVKD. The V and J ends lost 1 base and 0 bases respectively, with 10 bases between them. The CDR3 nucleotides are TGTGCCATCAGTGAGTATCCCAGGGGTAGCAATCAGCCCCAGCATTTT. It is translated as CAISEYPRGSNQPQHF.

Note on this clonotype: At one end, the junction sequence differs from germline, possibly due to a read error. V usage is TRBV4-1 and J usage is TRBJ2-7, with 14 bases lining up with TRBD2. This CDR3 is 19 amino acids long. From germline, CDR1 is MGHRA and CDR2 YSYEKL. The CDR3 here is CASGQDPGLAGVRTYEQYF. Written as DNA, the CDR3 is TGCGCCAGCGGCCAAGATCCGGGACTAGCGGGAGTACGGACCTACGAGCAGTACTTC.

The CDR3 DNA is TGTGCCAGCAGCGTAGCTAAGGGCACAGATACGCAGTATTTT. Its translation is CASSVAKGTDTQYF. The genes are TRBV9 and TRBJ2-3; no firm D call. Per germline, CDR1 SGDLS and CDR2 YYNGEE. CDR3 length equals 14 residues. The V end lost 0 bases, the J end lost 1 base, and 6 bases lay between the germline ends.

This clonotype was counted between two and nine times. The chain combines TRBV12-5 with TRBJ2-5, with D perhaps being TRBD1 or TRBD2 (5 bases each). The J call may be mistaken, given a closer DNA end match to TRBJ2-7. The CDR3 is 13 residues long. Germline loops: CDR1 LGHNT, CDR2 FRNRAP. DNA of the CDR3: TGTGCTAGTGGTTATGGGACCCCCCTCGAGCAGTACTTC. Translating gives CASGYGTPLEQYF.

This clonotype was found a few times. The CDR3 loop reads CASSVGQREASWEQFF. The CDR3 DNA sequence: TGTGCCAGCAGCGTAGGCCAGCGGGAGGCCTCTTGGGAGCAGTTCTTC. This rearrangement joins TRBV9 to TRBJ2-1; 9 nucleotides line up with TRBD2. After removal of 0 bases from V and 10 bases from J, the junction contained 11 bases not matched to a gene. Germline V gene lookup returns CDR1 SGDLS and CDR2 YYNGEE. CDR3 length: 16 residues.

This clonotype was counted a few times. This rearrangement joins TRBV25-1 to TRBJ1-2; D ambiguous. The CDR3 is made up of 13 amino acids. CDR1 is MGHDK, CDR2 SYGVNS, per germline. Trimming left V 4 bases short and J 3 bases short, with 9 bases between. The CDR3 sequence is CASSALGYYGYTF. The CDR3 coding sequence is TGTGCCAGCAGTGCGCTGGGCTACTATGGCTACACCTTC.

V and J are TRBV12-3 or TRBV12-4 and TRBJ2-3; 7 positions match TRBD1. J was trimmed by 6 bases and V by 3 bases; bases with no gene match: 6. This CDR3 has 14 amino acids. CDR3 loop: CASSFGAGGDTQYF. In DNA, the CDR3 is TGTGCCAGCAGTTTCGGGGCAGGGGGTGATACGCAGTATTTT.